A single sample is the source of the 21 T cell receptor beta chains below, sequenced in a study of blood T cells in healthy people across ages. Alongside a J-beta primer mix, a sample-barcoded 5' primer served in a second PCR lasting about 7 to 11 cycles. TCRdb reprocessed the 5' RACE reads via MiXCR and lists one record per CDR3 protein. The sample gives hundreds of thousands of distinct CDR3 sequences, approximately 44% of which show up once; about 19% is in the top ten. Sequencing used blood. All receptors come from a man in his 60s in good health.

This clonotype was found a few times. V is TRBV20-1 and J is TRBJ2-7; 7 bases agree with TRBD2. With 6 bases clipped from V and 4 bases from J, the junction kept 9 bases outside the gene matches. Germline CDR1 and CDR2: DFQATT and SNEGSKA (reference sequence). The CDR3 consists of 13 residues. CDR3 amino acids: CSAGGRLGYEQYF. For the CDR3, the DNA is TGCAGTGCGGGGGGGAGGCTTGGATACGAGCAGTACTTC.

The chain recombines TRBV11-2 with TRBJ2-5; 9 nucleotides match TRBD1. The CDR3 covers 14 residues. CDR1 is SGHAT, CDR2 FQNNGV, per germline. The junction had 12 bases not matched to a gene; V was cut back by 5 bases and J by 11 bases. CDR3: CASSVQGAYNEQYF. Written as DNA, the CDR3 is TGTGCCAGCAGCGTACAGGGGGCCTACAATGAGCAGTACTTC.

The chain has TRBV20-1 and TRBJ1-2, with D possibly TRBD1 on 6 matching bases. The CDR3 has 17 amino acids. Germline assignment: CDR1 DFQATT and CDR2 SNEGSKA (reference sequence). V was trimmed by 2 bases and J by 4 bases, leaving 23 bases between them. CDR3 protein: CSARPGQGTSPIYGYTF. DNA of the CDR3: TGCAGTGCTAGACCGGGACAAGGGACCTCTCCGATCTATGGCTACACCTTC.

J is TRBJ2-1 and V is TRBV7-9, with D tentatively TRBD2 (8 bases). The V gene lost 5 bases and the J gene lost 8 bases, with 25 bases spanning the gap. The CDR3 length is 17 residues. Germline CDR1 SEHNR, CDR2 FQNEAQ (reference sequence). CDR3 DNA sequence: TGTGCCAGCAGCCTAGGGGGCTCCGAGACTAGCGTTCATGAGCAGTTCTTC. It encodes CASSLGGSETSVHEQFF. Complete variable domain (other parts from reference TRBV7-9 and TRBJ2-1): DTGVSQNPRHKITKRGQNVTFRCDPISEHNRLYWYRQTLGQGPEFLTYFQNEAQLEKSRLLSDRFSAERPKGSFSTLEIQRTEQGDSAMYLCASSLGGSETSVHEQFFGPGTRLTVL.

This clonotype was counted between two and nine times. The rearrangement joins TRBV4-3 to TRBJ1-4; D is ambiguous. The V and J ends lost 0 bases and 7 bases respectively, with 12 bases between them. The CDR3 totals 15 residues. Germline V gives CDR1 LGHNA, CDR2 YSLEER. The CDR3 sequence is CASSQDRQSREKLFF. As DNA, the CDR3 is TGCGCCAGCAGCCAAGATAGGCAGTCCCGTGAAAAACTGTTTTTT.

The chain uses TRBV5-1 and TRBJ2-7, with D possibly TRBD1 on 6 matching bases. V was cut by 0 bases and J by 0 bases, with 13 bases left in between. Germline V gene lookup returns CDR1 SGHRS and CDR2 YFSETQ. CDR3 size: 16 residues. CDR3 residues: CASSLGPQGNSYEQYF. Written as DNA, the CDR3 is TGCGCCAGCAGCTTGGGACCACAGGGTAACTCCTACGAGCAGTACTTC.

This clonotype was seen a handful of times. CDR3: CASSVGKGRGSPLHF. Written as DNA, the CDR3 is TGTGCCAGCAGCGTAGGCAAGGGAAGGGGGTCACCCCTCCACTTT. The chain has TRBV9 and TRBJ1-6, with a possible D match to TRBD1 (6 bases). The CDR3 is made up of 15 amino acids. Germline loops: CDR1 SGDLS, CDR2 YYNGEE. Trimming removed 0 bases at V and 10 bases at J, with 14 bases between.

This rearrangement joins TRBV11-2 to TRBJ2-7, with TRBD1 identical over 8 bases. Germline lookup yields CDR1 SGHAT and CDR2 FQNNGV. CDR3 length: 16 residues. With 0 bases clipped from V and 5 bases from J, the junction kept 9 bases outside the gene matches. This CDR3 is CASSLDLFAGGDEQYF. The CDR3 nucleotides are TGTGCCAGCAGCTTAGATCTATTTGCAGGGGGCGACGAGCAGTACTTC.

Details on this clonotype: A much bigger clone sits one base away, suggesting this may be a read error. The J gene is TRBJ2-1, the V gene TRBV20-1; possible D gene TRBD2, 6 bases. The J call may not be correct, given that the DNA end is closer to TRBJ2-7. There are 16 residues in the CDR3. Per the germline V gene, CDR1 is DFQATT and CDR2 is SNEGSKA (reference sequence). In nucleotides, the CDR3 is TGCAGTGCTAGAGATAGCGGACCAAGCTCCTACAATGAGCAGTACTTC. It codes for CSARDSGPSSYNEQYF.

The chain is built from TRBV6-5 and TRBJ2-5; D is uncertain. This CDR3 region has 13 residues. Trimming took 2 bases from V and 5 from J, leaving 9 bases between them. Germline CDR1 and CDR2: MNHEY and SVGAGI. In DNA form, the CDR3 reads TGTGCCAGCAGTTACCGGAACGAGGAGACCCAGTACTTC. Protein sequence: CASSYRNEETQYF.

This clonotype was seen just once. DNA for the CDR3: TGTGCCAGCAACCAGGGAAGGTACGAGCAGTACTTC. Its protein is CASNQGRYEQYF. The chain recombines TRBV3-1 with TRBJ2-4; a weak D match, TRBD1 (5 bases). Judging by the DNA end, TRBJ2-7 fits better; the J call may be wrong. CDR3 length: 12 amino acids. Germline CDR1 reads LGHDT; CDR2 reads YNNKEL (reference sequence).

The sample holds a few counts of this clonotype. The V and J genes are TRBV20-1 and TRBJ2-5; D call uncertain. Germline CDR1 reads DFQATT; CDR2 reads SNEGSKA (reference sequence). V lost 3 bases to trimming and J lost 3 bases, with 11 bases between them. The CDR3 spans 13 residues. CDR3 sequence reads: CSASRTHKETQYF. The CDR3 DNA reads as TGCAGTGCTAGTAGGACCCATAAAGAGACCCAGTACTTC.

For this clonotype: One junction end does not reproduce the germline sequence, and a read error may be involved. V is TRBV18 and J is TRBJ1-2; D is perhaps TRBD1 (5 bases). The CDR3 loop spans 14 amino acids. CDR1 and CDR2 (germline): KGHSH, LQKENI. CDR3 loop: CASPPSAGNYGYTF. CDR3 bases: TGTGCCAGCCCACCTTCGGCAGGGAACTATGGCTACACCTTC.

In this sample, this clonotype turned up a few times. This sequence joins TRBV7-2 and TRBJ2-1, with 7 nucleotides matching TRBD1. This CDR3 spans 15 amino acids. The V and J ends lost 4 bases and 6 bases, in that order; junction bases with no gene match: 9. From germline, CDR1 is SGHTA and CDR2 FQGNSA. CDR3 region: CASSSRSTGANEQFF. DNA for the CDR3: TGTGCCAGCAGCTCCAGATCAACAGGGGCCAATGAGCAGTTCTTC.

This chain uses TRBV4-3 with TRBJ2-7; TRBD1 aligns across 9 bases. V shed 1 base, J shed 7 bases, and the junction held 8 bases outside the gene matches. The CDR3 has 15 residues. Germline lookup yields CDR1 LGHNA and CDR2 YSLEER. CDR3 DNA: TGCGCCAGCAGCCAAGGTTTACAGGGGGCTTTTGAGCAGTACTTC. This sequence encodes CASSQGLQGAFEQYF.

The table lists this clonotype with a count of one. V usage is TRBV6-5 and J usage is TRBJ2-7; no clear D. Trimming removed 0 bases from V and 6 bases from J, with 21 bases in between. The germline CDR1 and CDR2 sequences are MNHEY and SVGAGI. This CDR3 is built from 17 residues. CDR3 nucleotide sequence: TGTGCCAGCAGTTACTCGGCAGGAACCCTTGGGAAGTCCGAGCAGTACTTC. Its translation: CASSYSAGTLGKSEQYF.

This clonotype was seen repeatedly, ten times or more. This chain uses TRBV25-1 with TRBJ1-2, with D maybe TRBD1 (6 bases). Germline-derived CDR1 and CDR2 are MGHDK and SYGVNS. This CDR3 comprises 13 residues. Trimming removed 4 bases at V and 4 bases at J, with 10 bases between. CDR3 residues: CASSVQGAYGYTF. The CDR3 DNA reads as TGTGCCAGCAGTGTACAGGGAGCCTATGGCTACACCTTC.

The chain employs TRBV27 and TRBJ2-1; 9 nucleotides align to TRBD2. CDR1 MNHEY and CDR2 SMNVEV come from the germline V gene (reference sequence). The CDR3 runs to 16 residues. V was pared by 10 bases and J by 10 bases, with 20 bases of the junction left unmatched. The CDR3 coding sequence is TGTGCCACCATTAGGGGGGGCGGGGGGGCCCCAAACGAGCAGTTCTTC. Translating gives CATIRGGGGAPNEQFF.

This clonotype was recorded at least ten times. The rearrangement joins TRBV9 to TRBJ2-7; 8 bases map to TRBD1. The CDR3 extends over 16 amino acids. Losses at the gene ends were 4 bases for V and 4 bases for J; bases not matched to a gene: 13. Germline V gives CDR1 SGDLS, CDR2 YYNGEE. CDR3 residues: CASSLHPGQDQYEQYF. The DNA for the CDR3 is TGTGCCAGCAGCTTACATCCGGGACAGGATCAATACGAGCAGTACTTC.

The gene calls are TRBV12-3 or TRBV12-4 and TRBJ1-4; no clear D. V dropped 6 bases and J dropped 8 bases, with 19 bases sitting between them. The CDR3 contains 15 residues. The CDR3: CASSPKDALREKLFF. CDR3 coding DNA: TGTGCCAGCAGCCCCAAGGACGCCCTCAGGGAAAAACTGTTTTTT.

This clonotype was counted a few times. This chain connects TRBV4-1 to TRBJ2-5; D gene ambiguous. Germline loops: CDR1 MGHRA, CDR2 YSYEKL. The CDR3 is made up of 16 amino acids. Trimming left V 4 bases short and J 1 base short, with 16 bases between. CDR3 in amino acids: CASSPARTSPQETQYF. The CDR3 nucleotides read TGCGCCAGCAGCCCCGCAAGGACCTCCCCCCAAGAGACCCAGTACTTC.